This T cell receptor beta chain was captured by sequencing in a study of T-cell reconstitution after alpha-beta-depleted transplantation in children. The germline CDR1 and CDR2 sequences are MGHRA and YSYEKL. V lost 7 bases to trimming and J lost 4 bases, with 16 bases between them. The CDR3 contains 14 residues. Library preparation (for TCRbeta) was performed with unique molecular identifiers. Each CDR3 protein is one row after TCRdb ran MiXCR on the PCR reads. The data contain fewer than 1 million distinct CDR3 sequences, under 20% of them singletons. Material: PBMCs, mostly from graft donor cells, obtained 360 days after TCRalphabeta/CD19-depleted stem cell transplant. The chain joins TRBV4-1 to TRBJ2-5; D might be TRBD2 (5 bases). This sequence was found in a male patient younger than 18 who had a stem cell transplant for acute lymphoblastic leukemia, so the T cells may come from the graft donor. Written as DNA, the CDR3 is TGCGCCAGCAAGCGGAGTTCTTTCCCAGAGACCCAGTACTTC. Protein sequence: CASKRSSFPETQYF.